Shown below are 20 T cell receptor beta chains from a single sample sequenced in a study of naive and memory T cell subsets. Points from the study as a whole: Possibly reflecting memory cells re-expressing CD45RA, a few larger clonotypes occurred in naive repertoires, especially CD8.

An equimolar mix of two oligonucleotides served as the beta constant-region primer for TRBC1 and TRBC2. Ligated cDNA was amplified by four rounds of PCR with nested alpha and beta constant-region primers and SP2. TCRdb reprocessed the UMI-ligation and nested PCR reads via MiXCR and lists one record per CDR3 protein. This sample has 120,000 to 150,000 distinct CDR3 sequences, with about 20% found just once. Their antigens are not known. Source material: naive CD4+ T cells from blood. These receptors were obtained from a human donor in good health.

This clonotype was detected a few times. V usage is TRBV29-1 and J usage is TRBJ2-1, with D unresolved. Trimming pared 6 bases from V and 9 bases from J, leaving 15 bases between. This CDR3 comprises 12 residues. Germline V CDR1 and CDR2: SQVTM, ANQGSEA. In DNA form, the CDR3 reads TGCAGCGTCAAAGGGTGGGTTCTTGAGCAGTTCTTC. Translating gives CSVKGWVLEQFF.

This clonotype has a count of ten or more. The chain couples TRBV10-2 to TRBJ1-6; unclear D gene. The CDR3 totals 15 residues. The germline V gene has CDR1 WSHSY and CDR2 SAAADI. Between the trimmed V and J ends, which lost 1 base and 6 bases, there was a span of 10 bases. The chain's CDR3 is CASSELITSNSPLHF. The CDR3 DNA reads TGCGCCAGCAGTGAGTTAATCACCAGTAATTCACCCCTCCACTTT.

The chain combines TRBV5-1 with TRBJ2-1, with a tentative D call TRBD2 (6 bases). There are 18 residues in the CDR3. Germline assignment: CDR1 SGHRS and CDR2 YFSETQ. The V and J ends lost 4 bases and 0 bases respectively, with 20 bases between them. The CDR3 DNA sequence: TGCGCCAGCAGCCCCAAACCGGGACTCCAGAGCTCCTACAATGAGCAGTTCTTC. Translating gives CASSPKPGLQSSYNEQFF.

V gene TRBV5-5 combines with J gene TRBJ2-6; D is undetermined. The V end was cut by 4 bases, the J end by 0 bases, with 8 bases between. CDR1 is SGHKS, CDR2 YYEKEE, per germline (reference sequence). The CDR3 totals 15 residues. DNA of the CDR3: TGTGCCAGCAGCCAGGACGGCTCTGGGGCCAACGTCCTGACTTTC. Amino acids: CASSQDGSGANVLTF.

For the CDR3, the DNA is TGTGCCAGCAGTTGGGGGACAGGGAACTATGGCTACACCTTC. It is translated as CASSWGTGNYGYTF. V gene TRBV28 combines with J gene TRBJ1-2, with TRBD1 identical over 9 bases. Germline trimming cut 4 bases from V and 2 bases from J; bases unmatched to any gene: 2. The germline CDR1 and CDR2 sequences are MDHEN and SYDVKM. CDR3 length: 14 amino acids.

This chain joins TRBV28 and TRBJ2-1, with D hard to call. Trimming removed 2 bases from V and 6 bases from J, with 8 bases in between. Looked up from germline, CDR1 is MDHEN and CDR2 is SYDVKM. CDR3 length: 13 amino acids. The CDR3 sequence: CASSLAARNEQFF. The CDR3 bases are TGTGCCAGCAGTTTAGCTGCCCGCAATGAGCAGTTCTTC.

The table lists this clonotype with a few counts. The chain uses TRBV7-3 and TRBJ2-7, with TRBD2 matching over 14 bases. Germline trimming cut 2 bases from V and 6 bases from J; bases unmatched to any gene: 3. CDR3 length: 15 amino acids. Germline V gene sequence: CDR1 SGHTA, CDR2 FQGTGA. The CDR3 sequence is CASSLLGLAGGEQYF. For the CDR3, the DNA is TGTGCCAGCAGCTTACTCGGACTAGCGGGAGGCGAGCAGTACTTC.

The chain links TRBV7-6 to TRBJ2-3, with 7 bases identical to TRBD2. Germline loops: CDR1 SGHVS, CDR2 FNYEAQ. Unmatched junction bases numbered 3, after V lost 2 bases and J lost 1 base. The CDR3 contains 15 residues. The CDR3 sequence: CASSLLAAGTDTQYF. Written as DNA, the CDR3 is TGTGCCAGCAGCTTACTAGCGGCCGGCACAGATACGCAGTATTTT.

This clonotype came up a few times. This chain links TRBV12-3 or TRBV12-4 with TRBJ2-6, with a weak D call TRBD1 (6 bases). The CDR3 sequence is 16 residues long. V was cut by 3 bases and J by 0 bases, with 9 bases left in between. The CDR3 DNA sequence: TGTGCCAGCAGTTTCCCAGGGGCCTCTGGGGCCAACGTCCTGACTTTC. Translated: CASSFPGASGANVLTF.

There are a few counts of this clonotype. This rearrangement joins TRBV5-5 to TRBJ1-2, with 8 bases fitting TRBD1. Germline trimming cut 3 bases from V and 4 bases from J; bases unmatched to any gene: 8. The CDR3 length is 15 residues. The germline gives CDR1 SGHKS, CDR2 YYEKEE (reference sequence). Here the CDR3 DNA reads TGTGCCAGCAGCTCCAGGACAGGGCCTACCTATGGCTACACCTTC. This encodes CASSSRTGPTYGYTF.

The V gene is TRBV6-4, the J gene TRBJ2-7; D is ambiguous. The CDR3 is 14 residues long. Per germline, CDR1 MRHNA and CDR2 SNTAGT. V was trimmed by 6 bases and J by 0 bases, leaving 12 bases between them. The CDR3 DNA reads as TGTGCCAGCAGGCCCGCCGGGCTCTCCTACGAGCAGTACTTC. This encodes CASRPAGLSYEQYF.

The sample holds a few counts of this clonotype. The gene calls are TRBV20-1 and TRBJ2-7; 7 nucleotides agree with TRBD1. Trimming cost V 0 bases and J 3 bases; bases outside gene matches: 5. CDR1 is DFQATT, CDR2 SNEGSKA, per germline (reference sequence). The CDR3 is made up of 14 amino acids. The CDR3 DNA is TGCAGTGCTAGAGATAAAGACAGGGTCTACGAGCAGTACTTC. Protein product: CSARDKDRVYEQYF.

This clonotype appeared a few times. The chain has TRBV5-6 and TRBJ1-2; possible D gene TRBD1, 6 bases. Between the trimmed V and J ends, which lost 4 bases and 2 bases, there was a span of 15 bases. The germline V gene has CDR1 SGHDT and CDR2 YYEEEE. The CDR3 spans 15 residues. The CDR3 sequence is CASSKPGGLNYGYTF. CDR3 DNA: TGTGCCAGCAGCAAGCCGGGGGGCCTCAACTATGGCTACACCTTC.

The chain carries TRBV10-3 and TRBJ2-1; 9 nucleotides align to TRBD2. CDR1 is ENHRY, CDR2 SYGVKD, per germline. This CDR3 is 15 amino acids long. J gave up 6 bases and V 4 bases, and 7 bases lay outside the gene matches. The CDR3 region has the DNA TGTGCCATCAGTGCCCTGACTAGCGGTGGCAATGAGCAGTTCTTC. Protein product: CAISALTSGGNEQFF.

The rearrangement uses TRBV18 and TRBJ2-3; 11 positions agree with TRBD2. Trimming at V came to 6 bases and at J to 5 bases, leaving 10 bases not matched to a gene. The CDR3 has 16 residues. Germline V gives CDR1 KGHSH, CDR2 LQKENI. CDR3 region: CASSLLGLAGKDTQYF. CDR3 DNA: TGTGCCAGCTCCCTGCTCGGACTAGCGGGTAAAGATACGCAGTATTTT.

This clonotype was observed a handful of times. The chain is built from TRBV29-1 and TRBJ1-1; D not certain. There are 11 residues in the CDR3. Germline V gives CDR1 SQVTM, CDR2 ANQGSEA. Trimming took off 5 bases at V and 0 bases at J, with 4 bases between the two ends. CDR3 nucleotides: TGCAGCGTTTCAGTGAACACTGAAGCTTTCTTT. As protein: CSVSVNTEAFF.

V usage is TRBV30 and J usage is TRBJ2-2, with D perhaps TRBD1 or TRBD2 (5 bases each). The CDR3 consists of 13 residues. The V and J ends lost 4 bases and 6 bases respectively, with 12 bases between them. CDR1 is GTSNPN and CDR2 is SVGIG in the germline V gene (reference sequence). The CDR3 DNA sequence: TGTGCCTGGAAACGAGGGGTGCCCGGGGAGCTGTTTTTT. Protein sequence: CAWKRGVPGELFF. The whole variable domain, remainder taken from reference TRBV30 and TRBJ2-2, is SQTIHQWPATLVQPVGSPLSLECTVEGTSNPNLYWYRQAAGRGLQLLFYSVGIGQISSEVPQNLSASRPQDRQFILSSKKLLLSDSGFYLCAWKRGVPGELFFGEGSRLTVL.

This clonotype has only a few counts. This rearrangement joins TRBV7-9 to TRBJ2-3; a possible D gene is TRBD1 (6 bases). Germline-derived CDR1 and CDR2 are SEHNR and FQNEAQ (reference sequence). V was clipped by 1 base and J by 7 bases, with 12 bases between them. The CDR3 spans 14 residues. CDR3 nucleotides: TGTGCCAGCAGCTTAGTAGGACAGAGCAATACGCAGTATTTT. Translating gives CASSLVGQSNTQYF.

This clonotype was recorded a few times. This chain links TRBV23-1 with TRBJ2-1; D is undetermined. TRBV23-1 carries the ORF label, with uncertain function. The CDR3 is 16 amino acids. Trimming pared 3 bases from V and 0 bases from J, leaving 12 bases between. Written as DNA, the CDR3 is TGCGCCAGCAGTCAGCCTACACGGAGCTCCTACAATGAGCAGTTCTTC. Protein sequence: CASSQPTRSSYNEQFF.

This clonotype was recorded a few times. The chain employs TRBV6-1 and TRBJ2-7; possibly TRBD1 for D (7 bases). The germline V gene has CDR1 MNHNS and CDR2 SASEGT. Trimming took off 2 bases at V and 2 bases at J, with 13 bases between the two ends. The CDR3 extends over 15 amino acids. This CDR3 reads CASSEQQGRTYEQYF. CDR3 in DNA: TGTGCCAGCAGTGAACAACAGGGGAGGACCTACGAGCAGTACTTC.